This TCR beta chain was recovered during a study of identical twins (dated by TCRdb to the mid-2010s). For the wider study: The study deep-sequenced TCR alpha and beta repertoires from monozygotic twins, unrelated adults of various ages and cord blood to test whether fetal clonotypes persist. To rule out contamination, the twin experiments were replicated at different times with different library preparation protocols.

Turning to this clonotype: There is no known antigen for this receptor. It has no much larger one-base neighbor in the sample; base qualities were not kept.

What the study reported, not specific to this receptor: Fewer insertions were carried by abundant cord blood beta clonotypes; a weaker similar trend was observed in young adult naive repertoires, while no such trend was observed in memory repertoires. In monozygotic twins, recombination models systematically underestimated out-of-frame TCR alpha sharing, but the models matched the sharing seen between unrelated individuals. Invariant T cells such as MAIT and iNKT could partly confound zero-insertion analyses, although diverse VJ usage argued against such confounding for most clonotypes. Excess twin sharing in beta out-of-frame sequences was weaker because fewer shared sequences lowered the signal-to-noise ratio. Because the same donors could not be followed over many years, conclusions were based on cross-sectional statistical analysis. Compared with coincidental sharing between unrelated individuals, out-of-frame TCR alpha sequences shared between twins showed an excess of sequences with low generation probability.

Clipping removes 6 bases from V and 5 bases from J, with 6 as the unmatched junction base count. Its CDR3 holds 13 amino acids, cysteine through phenylalanine. Only the CDR3 portion is preserved as DNA: 39 bases, with reading frame beginning at the first base. For CDR1 and CDR2, the germline V gene (reference sequence) lists DFQATT and SNEGSKA. Libraries came from 5' RACE. The instrument was an Illumina HiSeq 2000. Template switching introduced a universal primer binding site; the final cDNA contained a unique molecular identifier, enabling accurate counting of TCR cDNA molecules. Specific primers in the conserved constant-segment region were used to synthesize first-strand cDNA for TCR alpha and beta chains. To control for contamination, every cDNA library was double barcoded, receiving both a SMART-Mk sample barcode and Illumina barcodes. Two successive PCR steps introduced TruSeq adapter sequences along with Illumina sample barcodes. The Illumina HiSeq platform was used with custom primers to sequence TCR alpha and beta cDNA libraries. In the source study's methods: Unique molecular identifiers were extracted from raw reads with MiGEC, and CDR3 positions were determined with MiXCR. Recombination models were inferred per individual with the repgenHMM and IGoR tools using an EM algorithm. Shared clonotypes were analyzed with the tcR package in R, and sharing was normalized by the product of cloneset sizes. Out-of-frame nonproductive sequences were analyzed to study raw recombination free of thymic and clonal selection effects. Through fastp at Q25 and MiXCR, TCRdb rebuilt clones from the public reads, retaining in-frame beta chains. Rows with one shared CDR3 protein collapse into an entry with the most common genes and DNA. These V and J calls are TCRdb output, not the study's own analysis. The sample yields about 810,000 distinct CDR3 sequences; around an eighth were counted once. The top ten clones comprise around 1.5% of the sample.

All donors were healthy Caucasians. Three pairs of female monozygotic twins, all aged roughly 18 to 29 years, were included in the twin cohort. Peripheral blood mononuclear cells were the source from which RNA for the TCR libraries was isolated. These data are also associated with another study on yellow fever vaccine responses in identical twins. As the second study states: The authors reported that the T cell response to vaccination in identical twins appeared partly convergent and partly personalized. Focusing on identical twins, the study followed the T cell clones that responded to the vaccine, and did so with precision.

The V and J genes are TRBV20-1 and TRBJ2-1; TRBD2 matches 8 bases in the middle. The clonotype originates from a woman under 30 in good health. The sample comprised PBMCs. The sequence in DNA is TGCAGTGCGCCCGGGACTAGTAACAATGAGCAGTTCTTC. This sequence encodes CSAPGTSNNEQFF.